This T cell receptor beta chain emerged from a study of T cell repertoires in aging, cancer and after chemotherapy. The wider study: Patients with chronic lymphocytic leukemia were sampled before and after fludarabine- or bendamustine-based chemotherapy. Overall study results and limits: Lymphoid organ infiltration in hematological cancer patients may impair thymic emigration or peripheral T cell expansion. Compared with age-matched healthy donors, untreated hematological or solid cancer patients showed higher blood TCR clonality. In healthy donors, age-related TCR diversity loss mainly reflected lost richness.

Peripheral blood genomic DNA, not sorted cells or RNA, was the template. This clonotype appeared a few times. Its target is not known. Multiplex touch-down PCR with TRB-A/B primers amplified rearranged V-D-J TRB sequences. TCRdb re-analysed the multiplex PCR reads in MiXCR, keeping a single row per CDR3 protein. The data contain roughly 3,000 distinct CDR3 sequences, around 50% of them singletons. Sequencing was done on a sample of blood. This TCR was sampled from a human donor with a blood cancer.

The CDR3 reads CASSYAPNTGELFF. The CDR3 coding sequence is TGTGCCAGCAGTTACGCCCCGAACACCGGGGAGCTGTTTTTT. J is TRBJ2-2 and V is TRBV6-5; D is unclear. Trimming left V 2 bases short and J 0 bases short, with 4 bases between. Germline loops: CDR1 MNHEY, CDR2 SVGAGI. The CDR3 runs to 14 residues.